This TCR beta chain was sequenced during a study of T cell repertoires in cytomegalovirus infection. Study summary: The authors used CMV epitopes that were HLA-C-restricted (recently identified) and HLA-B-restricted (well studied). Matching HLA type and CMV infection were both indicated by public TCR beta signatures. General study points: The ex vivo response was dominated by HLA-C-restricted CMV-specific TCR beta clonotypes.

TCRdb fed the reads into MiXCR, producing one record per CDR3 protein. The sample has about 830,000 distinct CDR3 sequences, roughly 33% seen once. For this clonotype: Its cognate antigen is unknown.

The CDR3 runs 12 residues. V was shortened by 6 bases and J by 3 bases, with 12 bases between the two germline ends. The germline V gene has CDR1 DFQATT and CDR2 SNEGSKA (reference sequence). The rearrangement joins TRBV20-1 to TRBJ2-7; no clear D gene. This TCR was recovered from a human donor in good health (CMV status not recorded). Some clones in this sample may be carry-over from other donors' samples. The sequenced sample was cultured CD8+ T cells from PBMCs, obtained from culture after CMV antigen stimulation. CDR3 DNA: TGCAGTGCCGTAAACGGTAACTACGAGCAGTACGTC. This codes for CSAVNGNYEQYV.